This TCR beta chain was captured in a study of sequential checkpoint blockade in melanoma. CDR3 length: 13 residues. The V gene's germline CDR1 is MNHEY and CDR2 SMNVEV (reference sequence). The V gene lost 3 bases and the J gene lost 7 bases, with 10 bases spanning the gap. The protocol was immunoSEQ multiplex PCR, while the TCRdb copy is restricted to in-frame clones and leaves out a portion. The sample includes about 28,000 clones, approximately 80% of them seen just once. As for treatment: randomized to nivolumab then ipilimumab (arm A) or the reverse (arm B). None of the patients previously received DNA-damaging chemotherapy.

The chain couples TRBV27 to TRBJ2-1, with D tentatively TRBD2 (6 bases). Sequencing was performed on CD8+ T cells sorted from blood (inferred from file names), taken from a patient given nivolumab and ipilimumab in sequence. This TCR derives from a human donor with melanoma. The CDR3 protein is CASSFASANEQFF. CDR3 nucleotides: TGTGCCAGCAGTTTTGCTAGCGCAAATGAGCAGTTCTTC.